This T cell receptor beta chain was recorded in a study of T cell responses to AZD1222 COVID-19 vaccine. Study results and limitations: Nearly half of spike-specific TCRs reportedly go after variant regions that carry no mutations.

TCRdb's copy holds only in-frame clones and misses some; the assay was immunoSEQ multiplex PCR. This sample has approximately 120,000 clones, with 87% found just once. Concerning this clone: Its antigen is unidentified.

V shed 5 bases, J shed 5 bases, and the junction held 10 bases outside the gene matches. The CDR3 is 15 residues long. Germline V gene lookup returns CDR1 SEHNR and CDR2 FQNEAQ (reference sequence). This chain links TRBV7-9 with TRBJ1-1; TRBD1 agrees at 8 bases. The receptor was derived from an adult in good health. This specimen was peripheral blood, taken on day 0 of AZD1222 vaccination. Written as DNA, the CDR3 is TGTGCCAGCAGCGCAGGACAGGGTAGGAGGACTGAAGCTTTCTTT. This encodes CASSAGQGRRTEAFF.